Presented here are 29 T cell receptor beta chains from one specimen sequenced in a study of blood T cells in healthy people across ages. Using a J-beta primer mix together with a sample-barcoded 5' primer, a second PCR was run for about 6 to 12 cycles. One entry per CDR3 protein, called by TCRdb with MiXCR from the 5' RACE reads. The sample comprises 1.5 million to 2 million distinct CDR3 sequences, under 30% of which are singletons, and roughly 8% rests with the top ten. The source material was blood. These receptors were obtained from a woman aged 25-40 years in good health.

J is TRBJ1-6 and V is TRBV20-1, with a weak D call TRBD1 (6 bases). This CDR3 spans 13 amino acids. V gave up 6 bases and J gave up 3 bases, with 9 bases separating them. CDR1 and CDR2 from the germline V gene are DFQATT and SNEGSKA (reference sequence). The CDR3, as DNA: TGCAGTGCCGGGGGCGACTATAATTCACCCCTCCACTTT. Its translation is CSAGGDYNSPLHF.

This clonotype was seen ten or more times. The V call is TRBV29-1, the J call TRBJ1-1; TRBD1 might be the D (6 bases). The CDR3 length is 13 residues. Germline V gene data show CDR1 as SQVTM and CDR2 as ANQGSEA. V was pared by 3 bases and J by 5 bases, with 13 bases between. The CDR3 DNA reads TGCAGCGTTGAGACGGGGGCGGGGACTGAAGCTTTCTTT. As protein: CSVETGAGTEAFF.

The sample holds many counts of this clonotype. The chain combines TRBV12-3 or TRBV12-4 with TRBJ2-1; D is unclear. Trimming cost V 3 bases and J 0 bases, with 6 bases left between them. The CDR3 sequence is 14 residues long. The CDR3 spells CASSLRASYNEQFF. CDR3 bases: TGTGCCAGCAGTTTGCGTGCCTCCTACAATGAGCAGTTCTTC.

The sample holds one count of this clonotype. CDR3 residues: CASSKAPSMANEKLFF. Here the CDR3 DNA reads TGTGCCAGCAGCAAGGCCCCCAGTATGGCCAATGAAAAACTGTTTTTT. This sequence joins TRBV21-1 and TRBJ1-4. TRBV21-1 is flagged as a pseudogene. This CDR3 is built from 16 residues.

This clonotype was counted only a few times. V gene TRBV19 combines with J gene TRBJ1-2, with 7 bases that match TRBD1. CDR1 and CDR2 from the germline V gene are LNHDA and SQIVND (reference sequence). The CDR3 is made up of 15 amino acids. The trim removed 7 bases at V and 0 bases at J, leaving 8 bases unmatched. The CDR3 loop reads CASIGTVRANYGYTF. The CDR3 nucleotides read TGTGCCAGTATTGGGACAGTGCGAGCTAACTATGGCTACACCTTC.

J is TRBJ2-1 and V is TRBV5-1, with TRBD2 identical over 10 bases. V lost 5 bases and J lost 2; bases outside the gene matches: 7. This CDR3 is 16 amino acids long. Germline assignment: CDR1 SGHRS and CDR2 YFSETQ. This CDR3 reads CASRRGAGGPYNEQFF. CDR3 bases: TGCGCCAGCAGGCGAGGAGCGGGGGGGCCCTACAATGAGCAGTTCTTC.

As for this clonotype: Possible read error: a much larger clone is one base away. V and J are TRBV29-1 and TRBJ1-5; D is possibly TRBD1 (5 bases). Between the trimmed V and J ends, which lost 3 bases and 0 bases, there was a span of 6 bases. CDR1 and CDR2 (germline): SQVTM, ANQGSEA. The CDR3 spans 13 residues. The CDR3 nucleotides are TGCAGCGTTGAGGGGGATAGCAATCAGCCCCAGCATTTT. Translation: CSVEGDSNQPQHF. Complete variable domain (other parts from reference TRBV29-1 and TRBJ1-5): SAVISQKPSRDICQRGTSLTIQCQVDSQVTMMFWYRQQPGQSLTLIATANQGSEATYESGFVIDKFPISRPNLTFSTLTVSNMSPEDSSIYLCSVEGDSNQPQHFGDGTRLSIL.

The chain combines TRBV24-1 with TRBJ2-5; the D is unclear. This CDR3 has 16 residues. In germline, CDR1 is KGHDR, CDR2 SFDVKD. The germline V and J ends were trimmed by 3 bases and 4 bases, with 17 bases remaining between them. This chain's CDR3 is CATSDPTPQTGETQYF. DNA of the CDR3: TGTGCCACCAGTGATCCAACGCCTCAGACGGGAGAGACCCAGTACTTC.

This clonotype was seen more than once but under ten times. The chain couples TRBV20-1 to TRBJ1-2; D is ambiguous. CDR1 DFQATT and CDR2 SNEGSKA come from the germline V gene (reference sequence). V was cut by 5 bases and J by 4 bases, with 14 bases left in between. This CDR3 has 13 amino acids. The CDR3 sequence: CSALERDSYGYTF. As DNA, the CDR3 is TGCAGTGCTTTAGAACGGGATTCCTATGGCTACACCTTC.

This chain connects TRBV12-3 or TRBV12-4 to TRBJ1-1, with TRBD1 matching 8 bases. The CDR3 runs to 14 residues. The ends lost 4 bases at V and 6 bases at J; junction bases unmatched: 7. The CDR3 region is CASSSPDRVAEAFF. In DNA, the CDR3 is TGTGCCAGCAGTTCGCCGGACAGGGTTGCTGAAGCTTTCTTT.

A few counts support this clonotype. The chain uses TRBV5-1 and TRBJ2-3, with 14 bases aligning to TRBD2. CDR1 is SGHRS and CDR2 is YFSETQ in the germline V gene. With 5 bases clipped from V and 5 bases from J, the junction kept 7 bases outside the gene matches. This CDR3 spans 16 amino acids. CDR3 amino acids: CASSSRTSGGKDTQYF. Here the CDR3 DNA reads TGCGCCAGCAGTTCCCGGACTAGCGGGGGGAAAGATACGCAGTATTTT.

This chain connects TRBV27 to TRBJ2-5, with D perhaps matching TRBD1 or TRBD2 (5 bases each). Between the trimmed V and J ends, which lost 5 bases and 5 bases, there was a span of 15 bases. Germline V gene lookup returns CDR1 MNHEY and CDR2 SMNVEV (reference sequence). There are 14 residues in the CDR3. CDR3 DNA: TGTGCCAGCAGTCCCAGTTGGGGGATCGAGACCCAGTACTTC. This translates into CASSPSWGIETQYF.

V gene TRBV7-8 combines with J gene TRBJ1-2; TRBD1 matches at 7 bases. Trimming removed 1 base from V and 1 base from J; junction bases left unmatched: 12. The germline V gene has CDR1 SGHVS and CDR2 FQNEAQ. The length of the CDR3 is 18 residues. CDR3 in DNA: TGTGCCAGCAGCTTAGTGACAGGGATGGGCTTCTTTAACTATGGCTACACCTTC. The encoded protein is CASSLVTGMGFFNYGYTF.

V and J are TRBV7-2 and TRBJ2-7; perhaps TRBD2 as D (6 bases). The CDR3 sequence is 18 residues long. V lost 5 bases and J 0 bases, leaving 23 bases between the germline ends. The V gene's germline CDR1 is SGHTA and CDR2 FQGNSA. In DNA form, the CDR3 reads TGTGCCAGCAGCCCCATTGGAACAAGCGGGCGTGTCTCCTACGAGCAGTACTTC. Encoded protein: CASSPIGTSGRVSYEQYF.

This chain uses TRBV20-1 with TRBJ2-7; tentatively, D is TRBD1 (6 bases). The CDR3 is 14 residues long. Looked up from germline, CDR1 is DFQATT and CDR2 is SNEGSKA (reference sequence). V was pared by 0 bases and J by 2 bases, with 11 bases between. CDR3 bases: TGCAGTGCTAGAGATCAGCACAGGGCCTACGAGCAGTACTTC. It is translated as CSARDQHRAYEQYF.

The chain has TRBV4-1 and TRBJ2-2, with D maybe TRBD1 (6 bases). The CDR3 extends over 18 amino acids. The germline CDR1 and CDR2 sequences are MGHRA and YSYEKL. The V end was cut by 2 bases, the J end by 1 base, with 17 bases between. The CDR3 loop is CASSQNTMDRMNTGELFF. The CDR3, as DNA: TGCGCCAGCAGCCAAAACACAATGGACAGAATGAACACCGGGGAGCTGTTTTTT.

V and J are TRBV2 and TRBJ1-6; the D gene is possibly TRBD1 (6 bases). Trimming cost V 4 bases and J 6 bases, with 13 bases left between them. CDR3 length: 15 residues. The germline CDR1 and CDR2 sequences are SNHLY and FYNNEI. CDR3 coding DNA: TGTGCCAGCAGTGCCGGGACACATTTTAATTCACCCCTCCACTTT. It translates to CASSAGTHFNSPLHF.

The sample holds many counts of this clonotype. A much larger clone differs by one base, so this may be a read error. This chain uses TRBV12-3 or TRBV12-4 with TRBJ2-5; no clear D. CDR3 size: 11 residues. Trimming left V 8 bases short and J 5 bases short, with 9 bases between. The CDR3, as DNA: TGTGCCAGCCGTTACGGGGAGACCCAGTACTTC. The encoded protein is CASRYGETQYF.

The chain employs TRBV5-1 and TRBJ1-2; 9 nucleotides align to TRBD1. The germline V gene encodes CDR1 SGHRS and CDR2 YFSETQ. The CDR3 extends over 18 amino acids. The junction had 18 bases not matched to a gene; V was cut back by 2 bases and J by 7 bases. CDR3 in amino acids: CASSFLIPGQGLSGGYTF. DNA of the CDR3: TGCGCCAGCAGCTTCCTAATTCCGGGACAGGGCCTGTCGGGTGGCTACACCTTC.

J is TRBJ2-1 and V is TRBV6-1; D unresolved. V was trimmed by 1 base and J by 13 bases, leaving 17 bases between them. The CDR3 loop spans 14 amino acids. Germline CDR1 MNHNS, CDR2 SASEGT. CDR3 amino acids: CASSEVVRRVDQFF. CDR3 coding DNA: TGTGCCAGCAGTGAAGTGGTCCGAAGAGTTGATCAGTTCTTC.

This clonotype was found many times. The chain combines TRBV6-5 with TRBJ2-1; D is perhaps TRBD1 or TRBD2 (5 bases each). Per germline, CDR1 MNHEY and CDR2 SVGAGI. The CDR3 consists of 14 residues. Deletions cut 5 bases from V and 3 bases from J, with 11 bases between. The CDR3 region has the DNA TGTGCCAGCAGTCGCGGTGGGGGCTACAATGAGCAGTTCTTC. As protein: CASSRGGGYNEQFF.

Notes on this clonotype: At one end, the junction sequence differs from germline, possibly due to a read error. CDR3 nucleotide sequence: TGCAGTGCTACTTACCTCGATCTGGGCCAACAGACCCAGTACTTC. It translates to CSATYLDLGQQTQYF. The chain combines TRBV20-1 with TRBJ2-5; D gene uncertain. Germline values: CDR1 DFQATT, CDR2 SNEGSKA (reference sequence). CDR3 length: 15 residues.

The genes are TRBV29-1 and TRBJ2-2; D is ambiguous. The CDR3 extends over 15 amino acids. Trimming removed 0 bases from V and 6 bases from J, with 14 bases in between. In germline, CDR1 is SQVTM, CDR2 ANQGSEA. CDR3 coding DNA: TGCAGCGTTGAAGATGATGCAGGCCCCCCCGGGGAGCTGTTTTTT. This translates into CSVEDDAGPPGELFF.

The sample holds a few counts of this clonotype. V is TRBV28 and J is TRBJ1-5; TRBD1 matches 7 bases. This CDR3 has 15 residues. Per germline, CDR1 MDHEN and CDR2 SYDVKM. Trimming took 2 bases from V and 6 from J; bases not matched to a gene: 7. The DNA of the CDR3 is TGTGCCAGCAGTTTACAGGGGGAAGTAGGTCAGCCCCAGCATTTT. Translation gives CASSLQGEVGQPQHF.

The chain recombines TRBV29-1 with TRBJ1-1; 7 bases align to TRBD1. This CDR3 region has 13 residues. J was trimmed by 7 bases and V by 2 bases; bases with no gene match: 7. Germline lookup yields CDR1 SQVTM and CDR2 ANQGSEA. The CDR3 region is CSVESRGPNEAFF. Here the CDR3 DNA reads TGCAGCGTTGAATCGAGGGGGCCAAATGAAGCTTTCTTT.

This clonotype came up many times. The chain carries TRBV29-1 and TRBJ2-1; D may be TRBD1 or TRBD2 (5 bases each). The CDR3 totals 14 residues. Germline assignment: CDR1 SQVTM and CDR2 ANQGSEA. V was cut by 1 base and J by 3 bases, with 10 bases left in between. The CDR3 DNA reads TGCAGCGTTGAAGCACGGGACGTCTACAATGAGCAGTTCTTC. Protein sequence: CSVEARDVYNEQFF.

The V and J genes are TRBV19 and TRBJ1-1; 7 bases are a match to TRBD1. Germline CDR1 reads LNHDA; CDR2 reads SQIVND (reference sequence). V lost 5 bases, J lost 3 bases, and 6 bases stayed unmatched. This CDR3 has 14 residues. Written as DNA, the CDR3 is TGTGCCAGTAGTGTCGGGACAGCCCACACTGAAGCTTTCTTT. Translation gives CASSVGTAHTEAFF.

This clonotype occurred a few times. The chain employs TRBV7-2 and TRBJ1-1; 11 nucleotides match TRBD1. The CDR3 contains 15 residues. Trimming at V came to 7 bases and at J to 7 bases, leaving 11 bases not matched to a gene. Germline V gene sequence: CDR1 SGHTA, CDR2 FQGNSA. The CDR3 coding sequence is TGTGCCAGCACCCTAACCGGGACAGGGGGTCTTGAAGCTTTCTTT. It translates to CASTLTGTGGLEAFF.

A few counts support this clonotype. V and J are TRBV27 and TRBJ2-7; D possibly matches TRBD1 or TRBD2 (5 bases each). The CDR3 contains 15 residues. V shed 7 bases and J shed 2 bases, with 18 bases lying between them. The germline CDR1 and CDR2 sequences are MNHEY and SMNVEV (reference sequence). The CDR3 loop is CASTNGAGSPYEQYF. DNA for the CDR3: TGTGCCAGCACTAACGGGGCCGGGTCCCCCTACGAGCAGTACTTC.